The following is a T cell receptor (beta chain) sequence with its context. Its specific antigen is unknown. Per-base quality was not reported, and no clone a single base away is much larger than it. From its cysteine to its phenylalanine, the CDR3 spans 13 amino acids. Of all the DNA, just the CDR3 is kept, 39 bases in frame from base 1. Sequences SGDLS (CDR1) and YYNGEE (CDR2) are obtained from the germline V gene. Between the V and J ends, shortened by 3 bases and 4 bases respectively, the junction contains 9 bases. The data belong to a study of OX40 agonist ivuxolimab in advanced cancers. About the study as a whole: Ivuxolimab was an agonistic, fully human IgG2 monoclonal antibody directed against OX40 (CD134), a costimulatory receptor. Intravenous ivuxolimab was administered to patients every 2 weeks at six dose levels: 0.01, 0.1, 0.3, 1.5, 3 and 10 mg/kg. Of the approximately 50 dose-escalation patients, hepatocellular carcinoma was present in around 20, melanoma in approximately 15, renal cell carcinoma in 9 and head and neck cancer in 9. In the dose-escalation cohort, around 80% of patients were male, and the mean age was roughly 60 years with a range of about 20 to 80. Patients were allowed to have had prior anti-PD-1, anti-PD-L1 or anti-CTLA-4 therapy, and around 40% of the dose-escalation patients had previously received checkpoint inhibitors. Partial responses were achieved by three dose-escalation patients, of whom one had hepatocellular carcinoma and two had cutaneous melanoma. Peripheral TCRbeta sequencing was intended to test whether TCR sequence diversity was altered and clonal T-cell expansion was caused by ivuxolimab. The paper covers the monotherapy dose-escalation part of the phase I ivuxolimab trial, which included N of about 50 patients. What the authors observed across the whole study: After ivuxolimab, expanded clones were on average more numerous among CD8+ T cells than among CD4+ T cells. In the 0.1-3.0 mg/kg groups, partial responders were among the patients with the lowest normalized peripheral clonal expansion, particularly in CD8+ T cells. The antigen specificity of the clonally expanded peripheral T cells was not determined. Clonal expansion of both CD4+ and CD8+ blood T cells was observed from baseline to week 6 at doses 0.1 to 3.0 mg/kg. Low levels of normalized T-cell clonal expansion were also seen in some nonresponding patients.

Genomic DNA was extracted from sorted cells for sequencing of the TCRbeta CDR3 region. TCRbeta CDR3 regions were sequenced using the immunoSEQ Assay. The table was pulled from immuneACCESS by TCRdb, which kept in-frame rearrangements only. Such tables lose some clones; where checked, under half of the loss comes from unresolved V genes, and the rest has no known cause. The sample data list around 2,000 clones, and about 80% of these were observed just once. The ten biggest clones cover 18% of the sample. Patients with autoimmune disease history or receiving systemic immunosuppression were excluded from the trial. Peripheral blood for TCR sequencing was collected from all dose cohorts at baseline, on cycle 4 day 1, and on cycle 7 day 1. The samples were drawn from a first-in-human, open-label, multicenter phase I dose-escalation trial of ivuxolimab. Adults with locally advanced or metastatic melanoma, renal cell carcinoma, hepatocellular carcinoma or head and neck squamous cell carcinoma were enrolled in the trial. Before TCR sequencing, CD4+ T cells and CD8+ T cells were sorted from peripheral blood as separate populations.

The origin of this receptor is an adult with an advanced solid tumor such as melanoma, head and neck, liver or kidney cancer. The V gene is TRBV9 and the J gene is TRBJ2-3; the D gene is unclear. Sequencing used CD4+ or CD8+ T cells sorted from blood, obtained in a trial of the OX40 agonist ivuxolimab. In nucleotide form, the sequence is TGTGCCAGCAGCGCCTCGAAGTCAGATACGCAGTATTTT. Translation gives CASSASKSDTQYF.